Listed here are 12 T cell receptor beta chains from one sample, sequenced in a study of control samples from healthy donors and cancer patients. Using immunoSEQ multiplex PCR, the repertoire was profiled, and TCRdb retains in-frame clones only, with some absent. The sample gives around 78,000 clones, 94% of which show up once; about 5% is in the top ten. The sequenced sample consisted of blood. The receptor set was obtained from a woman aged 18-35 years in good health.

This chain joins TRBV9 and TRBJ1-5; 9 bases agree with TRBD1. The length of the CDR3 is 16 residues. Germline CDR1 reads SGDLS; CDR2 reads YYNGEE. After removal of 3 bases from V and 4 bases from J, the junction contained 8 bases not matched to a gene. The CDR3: CASSAGTGSGNQPQHF. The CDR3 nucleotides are TGTGCCAGCAGCGCCGGGACAGGGTCGGGGAATCAGCCCCAGCATTTT.

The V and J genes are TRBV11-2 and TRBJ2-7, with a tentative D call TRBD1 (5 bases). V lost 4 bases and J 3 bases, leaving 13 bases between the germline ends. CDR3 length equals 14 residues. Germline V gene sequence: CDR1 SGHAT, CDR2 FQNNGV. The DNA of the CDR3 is TGTGCCAGCAGCTCCCAGGGCCGCTTCTACGAGCAGTACTTC. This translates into CASSSQGRFYEQYF.

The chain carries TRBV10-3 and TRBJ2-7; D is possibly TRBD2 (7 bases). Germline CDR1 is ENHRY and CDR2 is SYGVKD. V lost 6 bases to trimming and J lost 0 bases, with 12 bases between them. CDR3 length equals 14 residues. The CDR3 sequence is CAIRGGESSYEQYF. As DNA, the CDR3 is TGTGCCATCAGAGGGGGGGAGAGCTCCTACGAGCAGTACTTC.

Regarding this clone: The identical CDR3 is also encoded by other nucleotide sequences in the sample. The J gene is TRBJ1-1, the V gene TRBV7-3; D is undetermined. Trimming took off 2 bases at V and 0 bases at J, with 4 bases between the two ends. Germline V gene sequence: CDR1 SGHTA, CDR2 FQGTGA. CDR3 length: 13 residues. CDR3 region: CASSLQVNTEAFF. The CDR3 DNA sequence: TGTGCCAGCAGCTTACAGGTGAACACTGAAGCTTTCTTT.

The CDR3 nucleotides are TGTGCCAGCAGTAGACTAGCGGGAGGTGATGAGCAGTTCTTC. This codes for CASSRLAGGDEQFF. The chain links TRBV6-5 to TRBJ2-1; 13 bases are shared with TRBD2. Germline-derived CDR1 and CDR2 are MNHEY and SVGAGI. This CDR3 has 14 amino acids. The V gene end was trimmed by 5 bases and the J gene end by 8 bases; junction bases not matched to a gene: 3.

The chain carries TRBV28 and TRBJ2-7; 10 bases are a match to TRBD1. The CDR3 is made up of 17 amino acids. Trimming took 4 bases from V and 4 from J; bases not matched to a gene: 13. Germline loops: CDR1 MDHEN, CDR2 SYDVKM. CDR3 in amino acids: CASSSGDRGLTQYEQYF. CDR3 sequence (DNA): TGTGCCAGCAGTTCCGGTGACAGGGGGCTAACCCAATACGAGCAGTACTTC. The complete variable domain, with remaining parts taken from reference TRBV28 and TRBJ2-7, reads DVKVTQSSRYLVKRTGEKVFLECVQDMDHENMFWYRQDPGLGLRLIYFSYDVKMKEKGDIPEGYSVSREKKERFSLILESASTNQTSMYLCASSSGDRGLTQYEQYFGPGTRLTVT.

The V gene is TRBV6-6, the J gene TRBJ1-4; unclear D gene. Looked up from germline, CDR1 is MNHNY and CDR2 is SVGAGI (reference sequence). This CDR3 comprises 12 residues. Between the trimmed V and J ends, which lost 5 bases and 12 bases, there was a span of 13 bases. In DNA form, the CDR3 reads TGTGCCAGCAGTCCGAACCCAGGCGAACTGTTTTTT. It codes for CASSPNPGELFF.

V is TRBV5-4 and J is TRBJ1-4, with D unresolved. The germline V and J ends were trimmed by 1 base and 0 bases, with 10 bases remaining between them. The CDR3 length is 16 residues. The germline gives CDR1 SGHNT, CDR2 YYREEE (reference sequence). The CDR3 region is CASSLQDLATNEKLFF. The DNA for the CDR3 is TGTGCCAGCAGCTTGCAGGATCTCGCAACTAATGAAAAACTGTTTTTT.

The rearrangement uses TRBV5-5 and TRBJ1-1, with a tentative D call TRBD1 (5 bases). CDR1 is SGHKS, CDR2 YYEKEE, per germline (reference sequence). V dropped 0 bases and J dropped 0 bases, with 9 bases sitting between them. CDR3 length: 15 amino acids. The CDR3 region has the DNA TGTGCCAGCAGCTTGGCCGGGGCTATGAACACTGAAGCTTTCTTT. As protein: CASSLAGAMNTEAFF.

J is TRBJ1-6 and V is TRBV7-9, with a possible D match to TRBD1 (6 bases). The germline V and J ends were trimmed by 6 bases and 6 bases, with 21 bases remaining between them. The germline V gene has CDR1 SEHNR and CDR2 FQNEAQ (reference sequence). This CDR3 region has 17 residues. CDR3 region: CASRPGGGTGLNSPLHF. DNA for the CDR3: TGTGCCAGCAGACCAGGAGGGGGAACAGGGCTTAATTCACCCCTCCACTTT.

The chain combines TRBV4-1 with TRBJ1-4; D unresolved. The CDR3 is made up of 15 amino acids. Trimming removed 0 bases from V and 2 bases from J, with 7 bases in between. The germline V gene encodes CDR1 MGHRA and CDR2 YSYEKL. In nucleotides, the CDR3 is TGCGCCAGCAGCCAAGACGAACAGACTAATGAAAAACTGTTTTTT. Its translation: CASSQDEQTNEKLFF.

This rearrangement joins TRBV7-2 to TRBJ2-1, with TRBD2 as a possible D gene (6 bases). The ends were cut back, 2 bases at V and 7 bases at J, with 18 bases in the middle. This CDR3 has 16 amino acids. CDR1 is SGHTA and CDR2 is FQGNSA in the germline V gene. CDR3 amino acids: CASSLFRDSGLNEQFF. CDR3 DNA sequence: TGTGCCAGCAGCTTATTCCGGGACTCGGGATTGAATGAGCAGTTCTTC.